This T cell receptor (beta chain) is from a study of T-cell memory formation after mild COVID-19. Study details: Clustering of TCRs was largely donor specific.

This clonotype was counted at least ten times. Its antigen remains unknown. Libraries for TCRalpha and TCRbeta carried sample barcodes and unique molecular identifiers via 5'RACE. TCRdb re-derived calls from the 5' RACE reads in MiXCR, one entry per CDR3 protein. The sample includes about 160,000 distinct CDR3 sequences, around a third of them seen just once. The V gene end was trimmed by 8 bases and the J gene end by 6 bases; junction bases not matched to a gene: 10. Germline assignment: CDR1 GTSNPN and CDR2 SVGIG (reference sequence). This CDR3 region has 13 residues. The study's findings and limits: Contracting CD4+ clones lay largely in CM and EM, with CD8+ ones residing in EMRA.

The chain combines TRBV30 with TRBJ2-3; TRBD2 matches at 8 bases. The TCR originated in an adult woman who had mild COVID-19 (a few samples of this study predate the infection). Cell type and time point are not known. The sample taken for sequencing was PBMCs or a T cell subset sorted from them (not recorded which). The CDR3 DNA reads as TGTGCCACCTCACAGCGGGAGCGGGATACGCAGTATTTT. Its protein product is CATSQRERDTQYF.